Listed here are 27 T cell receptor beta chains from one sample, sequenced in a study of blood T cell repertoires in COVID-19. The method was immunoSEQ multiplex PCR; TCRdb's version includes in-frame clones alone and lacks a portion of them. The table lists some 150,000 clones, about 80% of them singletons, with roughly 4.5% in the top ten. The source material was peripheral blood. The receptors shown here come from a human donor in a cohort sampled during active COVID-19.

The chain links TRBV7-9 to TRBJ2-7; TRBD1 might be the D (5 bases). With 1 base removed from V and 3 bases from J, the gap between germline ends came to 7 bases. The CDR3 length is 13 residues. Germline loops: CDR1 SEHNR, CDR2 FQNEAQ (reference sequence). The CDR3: CASSLGQYYEQYF. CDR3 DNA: TGTGCCAGCAGCTTAGGACAGTACTACGAGCAGTACTTC.

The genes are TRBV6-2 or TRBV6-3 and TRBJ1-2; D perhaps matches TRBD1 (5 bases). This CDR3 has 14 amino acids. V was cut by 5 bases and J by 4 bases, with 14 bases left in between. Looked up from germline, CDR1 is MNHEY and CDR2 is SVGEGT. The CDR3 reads CASSSRNRTYGYTF. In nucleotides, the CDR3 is TGTGCCAGCAGTAGTAGGAACAGGACCTATGGCTACACCTTC.

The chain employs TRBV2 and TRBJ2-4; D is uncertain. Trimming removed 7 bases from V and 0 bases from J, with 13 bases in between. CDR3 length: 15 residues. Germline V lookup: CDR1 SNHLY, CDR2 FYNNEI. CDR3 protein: CASTETPGAKNIQYF. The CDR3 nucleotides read TGTGCCAGCACCGAGACCCCGGGAGCCAAAAACATTCAGTACTTC.

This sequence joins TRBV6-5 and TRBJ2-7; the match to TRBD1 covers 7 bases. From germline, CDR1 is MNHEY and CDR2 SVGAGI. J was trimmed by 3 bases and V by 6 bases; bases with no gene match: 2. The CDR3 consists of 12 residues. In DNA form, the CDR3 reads TGTGCCAGCAGGACAGGGTTCTACGAGCAGTACTTC. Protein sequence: CASRTGFYEQYF.

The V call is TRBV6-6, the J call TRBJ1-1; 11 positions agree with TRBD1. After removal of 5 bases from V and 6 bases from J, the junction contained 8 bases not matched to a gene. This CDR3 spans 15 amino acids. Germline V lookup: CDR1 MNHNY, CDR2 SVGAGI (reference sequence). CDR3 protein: CASSDLGQGAAEAFF. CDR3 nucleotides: TGTGCCAGCAGTGACCTTGGACAGGGGGCGGCTGAAGCTTTCTTT.

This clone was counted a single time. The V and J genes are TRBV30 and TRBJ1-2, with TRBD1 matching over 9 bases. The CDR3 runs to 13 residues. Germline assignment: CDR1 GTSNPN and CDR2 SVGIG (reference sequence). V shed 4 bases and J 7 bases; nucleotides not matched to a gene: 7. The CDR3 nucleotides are TGTGCCTGGAAGGTACAGGGGGCGCCTGGCTACACCTTC. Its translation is CAWKVQGAPGYTF.

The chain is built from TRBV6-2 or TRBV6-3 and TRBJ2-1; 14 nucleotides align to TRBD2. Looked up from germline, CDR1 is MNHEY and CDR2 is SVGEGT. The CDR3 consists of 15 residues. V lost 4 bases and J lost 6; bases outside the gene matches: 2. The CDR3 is CASSSGLAGGNEQFF. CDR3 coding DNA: TGTGCCAGCAGTTCCGGACTAGCGGGAGGCAATGAGCAGTTCTTC.

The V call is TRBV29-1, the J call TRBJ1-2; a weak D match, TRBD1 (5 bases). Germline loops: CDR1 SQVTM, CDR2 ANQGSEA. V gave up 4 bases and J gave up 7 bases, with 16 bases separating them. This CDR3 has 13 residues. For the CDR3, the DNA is TGCAGCGTTGTTAGTGGGGTGGGGCCTGGCTACACCTTC. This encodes CSVVSGVGPGYTF.

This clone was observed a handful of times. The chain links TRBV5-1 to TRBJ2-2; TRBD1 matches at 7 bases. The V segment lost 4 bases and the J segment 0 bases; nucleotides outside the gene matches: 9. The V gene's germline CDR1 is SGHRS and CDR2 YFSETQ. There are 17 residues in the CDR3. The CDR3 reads CASSPGRDRANTGELFF. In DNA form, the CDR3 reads TGCGCCAGCAGCCCGGGCCGGGACAGAGCGAACACCGGGGAGCTGTTTTTT.

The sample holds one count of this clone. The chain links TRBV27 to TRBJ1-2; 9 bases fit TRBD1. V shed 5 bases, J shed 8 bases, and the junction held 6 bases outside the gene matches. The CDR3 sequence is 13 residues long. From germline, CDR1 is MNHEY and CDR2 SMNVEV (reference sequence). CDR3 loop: CASSPGQGSGYTF. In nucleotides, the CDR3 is TGTGCCAGCAGTCCGGGACAGGGAAGCGGCTACACCTTC.

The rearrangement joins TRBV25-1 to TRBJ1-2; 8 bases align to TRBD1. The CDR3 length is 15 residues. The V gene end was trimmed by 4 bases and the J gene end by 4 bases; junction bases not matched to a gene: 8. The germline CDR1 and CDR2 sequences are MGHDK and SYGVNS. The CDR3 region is CASSGGQGAFYGYTF. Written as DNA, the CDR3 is TGTGCCAGCAGTGGAGGGCAGGGGGCGTTCTATGGCTACACCTTC.

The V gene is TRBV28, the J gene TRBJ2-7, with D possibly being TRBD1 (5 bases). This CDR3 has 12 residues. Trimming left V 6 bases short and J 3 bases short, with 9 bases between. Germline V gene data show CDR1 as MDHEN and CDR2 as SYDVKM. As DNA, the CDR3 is TGTGCCAGCAGATCGACAGACTACGAGCAGTACTTC. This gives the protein CASRSTDYEQYF.

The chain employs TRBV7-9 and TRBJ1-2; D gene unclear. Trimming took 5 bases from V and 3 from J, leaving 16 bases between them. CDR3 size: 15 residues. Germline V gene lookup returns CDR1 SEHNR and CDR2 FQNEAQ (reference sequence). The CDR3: CASSPRGGGHYGYTF. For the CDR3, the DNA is TGTGCCAGCAGCCCGCGGGGAGGAGGTCACTATGGCTACACCTTC.

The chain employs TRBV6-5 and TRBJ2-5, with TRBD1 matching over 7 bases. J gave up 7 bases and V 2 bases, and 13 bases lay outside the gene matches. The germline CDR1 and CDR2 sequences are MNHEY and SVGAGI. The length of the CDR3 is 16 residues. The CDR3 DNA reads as TGTGCCAGCAGTTACGAGCAGGGGGTATCGGATGGGACCCAGTACTTC. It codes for CASSYEQGVSDGTQYF.

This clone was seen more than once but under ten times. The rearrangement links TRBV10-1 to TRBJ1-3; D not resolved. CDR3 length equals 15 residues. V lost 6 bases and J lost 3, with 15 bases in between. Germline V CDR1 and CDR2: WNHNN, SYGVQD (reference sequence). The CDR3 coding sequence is TGCGCCAGCAGCCGTGGGCGAGAGAATGGAAACACCATATATTTT. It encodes CASSRGRENGNTIYF.

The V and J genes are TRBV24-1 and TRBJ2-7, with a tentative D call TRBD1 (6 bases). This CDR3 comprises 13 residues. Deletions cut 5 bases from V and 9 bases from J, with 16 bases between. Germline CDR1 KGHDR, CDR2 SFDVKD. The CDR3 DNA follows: TGTGCCACCAGTGCCTGGTGGGGGCAACGGCAGTACTTC. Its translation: CATSAWWGQRQYF.

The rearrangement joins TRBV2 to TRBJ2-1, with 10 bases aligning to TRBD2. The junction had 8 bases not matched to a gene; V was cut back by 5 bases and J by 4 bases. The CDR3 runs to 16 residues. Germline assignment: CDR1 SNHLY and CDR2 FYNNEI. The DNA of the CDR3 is TGTGCCAGCAGTCCAAGGGGACTAGCGTCTTACAATGAGCAGTTCTTC. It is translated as CASSPRGLASYNEQFF. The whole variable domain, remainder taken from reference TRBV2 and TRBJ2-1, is EPEVTQTPSHQVTQMGQEVILRCVPISNHLYFYWYRQILGQKVEFLVSFYNNEISEKSEIFDDQFSVERPDGSNFTLKIRSTKLEDSAMYFCASSPRGLASYNEQFFGPGTRLTVL.

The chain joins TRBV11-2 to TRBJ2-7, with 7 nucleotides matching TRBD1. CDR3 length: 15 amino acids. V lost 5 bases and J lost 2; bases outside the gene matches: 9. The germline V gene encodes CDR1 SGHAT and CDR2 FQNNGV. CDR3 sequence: CASSLPGGQAYEQYF. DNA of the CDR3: TGTGCCAGCAGCCTCCCAGGAGGACAGGCCTACGAGCAGTACTTC.

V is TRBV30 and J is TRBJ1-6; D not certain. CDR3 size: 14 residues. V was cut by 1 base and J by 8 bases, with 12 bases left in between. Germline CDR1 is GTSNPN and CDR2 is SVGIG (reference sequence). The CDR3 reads CAWSGGIGDSPLHF. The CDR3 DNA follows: TGTGCCTGGAGTGGGGGAATCGGGGATTCACCCCTCCACTTT.

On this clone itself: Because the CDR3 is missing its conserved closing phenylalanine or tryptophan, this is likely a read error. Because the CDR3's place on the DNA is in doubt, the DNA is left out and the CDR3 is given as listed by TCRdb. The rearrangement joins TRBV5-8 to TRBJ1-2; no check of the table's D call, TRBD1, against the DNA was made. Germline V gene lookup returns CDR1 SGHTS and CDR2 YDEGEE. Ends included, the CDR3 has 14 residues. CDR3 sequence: CASSLGTGAPQTAG.

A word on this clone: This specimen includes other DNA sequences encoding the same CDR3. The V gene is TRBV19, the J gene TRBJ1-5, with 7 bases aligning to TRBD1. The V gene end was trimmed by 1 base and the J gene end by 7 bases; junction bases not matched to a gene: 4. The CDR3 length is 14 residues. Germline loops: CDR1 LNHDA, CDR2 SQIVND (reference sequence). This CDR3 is CASSIGEGGQPQHF. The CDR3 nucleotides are TGTGCCAGTAGTATAGGCGAAGGGGGCCAGCCCCAGCATTTT.

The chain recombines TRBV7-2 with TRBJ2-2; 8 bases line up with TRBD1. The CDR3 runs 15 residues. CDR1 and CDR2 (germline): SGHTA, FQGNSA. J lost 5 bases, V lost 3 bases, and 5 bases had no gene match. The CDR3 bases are TGTGCCAGCAGCTTGACAGGGGTCAGGACCGGGGAGCTGTTTTTT. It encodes CASSLTGVRTGELFF. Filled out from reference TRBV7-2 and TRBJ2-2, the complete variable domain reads GAGVSQSPSNKVTEKGKDVELRCDPISGHTALYWYRQSLGQGLEFLIYFQGNSAPDKSGLPSDRFSAERTGGSVSTLTIQRTQQEDSAVYLCASSLTGVRTGELFFGEGSRLTVL.

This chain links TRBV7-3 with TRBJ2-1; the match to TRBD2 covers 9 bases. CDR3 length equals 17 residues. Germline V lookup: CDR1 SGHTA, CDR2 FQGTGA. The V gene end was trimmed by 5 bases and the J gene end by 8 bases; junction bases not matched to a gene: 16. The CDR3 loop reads CASSRRGAGGVADEQFF. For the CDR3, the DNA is TGTGCCAGCAGCCGGCGAGGCGCGGGAGGGGTGGCGGATGAGCAGTTCTTC.

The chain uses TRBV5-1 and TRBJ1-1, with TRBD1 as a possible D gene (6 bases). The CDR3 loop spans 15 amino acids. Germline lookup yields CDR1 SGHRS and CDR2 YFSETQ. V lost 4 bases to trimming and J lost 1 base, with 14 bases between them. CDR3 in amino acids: CASSPLQGKNTEAFF. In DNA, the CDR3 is TGCGCCAGCAGCCCCCTCCAGGGGAAGAACACTGAAGCTTTCTTT.

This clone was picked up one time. DNA for the CDR3: TGTGCCAGCAGCTTGGGACAGGGACTCTCCTACGAGCAGTACTTC. It is translated as CASSLGQGLSYEQYF. The chain combines TRBV11-2 with TRBJ2-7; 9 bases are a match to TRBD1. CDR3 size: 15 residues. Germline CDR1 SGHAT, CDR2 FQNNGV. V was pared by 3 bases and J by 0 bases, with 3 bases of the junction left unmatched. The whole variable domain, filled in from reference TRBV11-2 and TRBJ2-7, reads EAGVAQSPRYKIIEKRQSVAFWCNPISGHATLYWYQQILGQGPKLLIQFQNNGVVDDSQLPKDRFSAERLKGVDSTLKIQPAKLEDSAVYLCASSLGQGLSYEQYFGPGTRLTVT.

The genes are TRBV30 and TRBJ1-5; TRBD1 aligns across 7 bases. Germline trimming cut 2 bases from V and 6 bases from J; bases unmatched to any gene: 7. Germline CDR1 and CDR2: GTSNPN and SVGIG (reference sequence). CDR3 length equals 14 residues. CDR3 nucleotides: TGTGCCTGGAGTCGACCAGGGGGGAGTCAGCCCCAGCATTTT. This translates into CAWSRPGGSQPQHF.

CDR3 DNA sequence: TGTGCCAGCAGCTTGGGGCAGGGGGTGAACACTGAAGCTTTCTTT. The encoded protein is CASSLGQGVNTEAFF. The chain employs TRBV5-8 and TRBJ1-1, with 7 positions matching TRBD1. CDR3 length equals 15 residues. Unmatched junction bases numbered 2, after V lost 0 bases and J lost 0 bases. CDR1 is SGHTS and CDR2 is YDEGEE in the germline V gene. The full variable domain, rest sourced from reference TRBV5-8 and TRBJ1-1, is EAGVTQSPTHLIKTRGQQATLRCSPISGHTSVYWYQQALGLGLQFLLWYDEGEERNRGNFPPRFSGRQFPNYSSELNVNALELEDSALYLCASSLGQGVNTEAFFGQGTRLTVV.